This T cell receptor (beta chain) came from a study of PD-1 blockade in classical Hodgkin lymphoma. Details on this clone: The antigen is unknown.

CDR3 length: 16 residues. The V and J ends lost 10 bases and 0 bases respectively, with 19 bases between them. Germline V gene sequence: CDR1 LNHDA, CDR2 SQIVND (reference sequence). All the patients suffered relapse after autologous stem cell transplantation, and brentuximab vedotin exposure differed. The table came from immunoSEQ multiplex PCR; TCRdb's copy has only in-frame clones and leaves some out. This sample has over 6,500 clones, with around four fifths found just once. Study-wide results and limits: It was among complete responders that baseline diversity resembled that of newly diagnosed patients.

The sequence was obtained from a human donor with classical Hodgkin lymphoma. The sequenced sample was peripheral blood mononuclear cells (PBMCs), obtained at baseline. The chain carries TRBV19 and TRBJ1-5; D call uncertain. The CDR3 is CATRDWVGTSNQPQHF. The CDR3 bases are TGTGCCACCCGGGATTGGGTCGGTACTAGCAATCAGCCCCAGCATTTT.